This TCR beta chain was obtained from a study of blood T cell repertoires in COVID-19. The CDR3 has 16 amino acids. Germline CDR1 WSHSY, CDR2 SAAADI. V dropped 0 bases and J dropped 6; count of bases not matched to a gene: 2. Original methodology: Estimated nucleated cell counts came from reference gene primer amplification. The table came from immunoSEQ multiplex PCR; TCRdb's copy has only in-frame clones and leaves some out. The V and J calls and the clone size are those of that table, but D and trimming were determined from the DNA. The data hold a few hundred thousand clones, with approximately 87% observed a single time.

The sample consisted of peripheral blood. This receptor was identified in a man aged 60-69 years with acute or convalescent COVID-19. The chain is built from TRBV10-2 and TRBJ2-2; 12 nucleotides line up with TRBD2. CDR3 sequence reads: CASSESRLAGAGELFF. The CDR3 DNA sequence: TGCGCCAGCAGTGAGTCTAGACTAGCGGGAGCCGGGGAGCTGTTTTTT.